This TCR beta chain was recovered during a study of glioma-infiltrating T cells after dendritic cell vaccination. Study as a whole: Patients had newly diagnosed or recurrent glioblastoma and received dendritic cell vaccines. Dendritic cell vaccine was injected intradermally three times, biweekly.

Trimming cost V 5 bases and J 3 bases, with 10 bases left between them. Germline CDR1 and CDR2: MGHRA and YSYEKL. CDR3 length: 13 amino acids. The sample's time point: after dendritic cell vaccination, including at tumor progression/relapse. Input was 2 ug genomic DNA, or all available if less. The assay was immunoSEQ multiplex PCR, and TCRdb's table has in-frame clones only and misses some. This sample has roughly 60,000 clones, with approximately 86% found just once. The J gene is TRBJ1-1, the V gene TRBV4-1, with a weak D call TRBD1 (6 bases). This receptor was identified in a human donor with glioblastoma. The starting material was blood, obtained after dendritic cell vaccination. As DNA, the CDR3 is TGCGCCAGCAGCTATTCAGGGGACACTGAAGCTTTCTTT. Translation gives CASSYSGDTEAFF.